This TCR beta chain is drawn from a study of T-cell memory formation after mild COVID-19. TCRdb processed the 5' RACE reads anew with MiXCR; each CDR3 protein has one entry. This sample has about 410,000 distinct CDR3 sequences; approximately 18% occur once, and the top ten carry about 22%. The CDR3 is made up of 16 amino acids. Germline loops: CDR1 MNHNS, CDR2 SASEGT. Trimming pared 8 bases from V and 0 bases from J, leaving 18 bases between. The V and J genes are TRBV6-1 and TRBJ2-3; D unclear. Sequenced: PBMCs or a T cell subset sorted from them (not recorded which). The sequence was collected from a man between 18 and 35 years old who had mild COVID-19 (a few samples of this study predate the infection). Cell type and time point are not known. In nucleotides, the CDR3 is TGTGCCAGCCTCTTAAGAGTCCTTACTAGCACAGATACGCAGTATTTT. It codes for CASLLRVLTSTDTQYF.